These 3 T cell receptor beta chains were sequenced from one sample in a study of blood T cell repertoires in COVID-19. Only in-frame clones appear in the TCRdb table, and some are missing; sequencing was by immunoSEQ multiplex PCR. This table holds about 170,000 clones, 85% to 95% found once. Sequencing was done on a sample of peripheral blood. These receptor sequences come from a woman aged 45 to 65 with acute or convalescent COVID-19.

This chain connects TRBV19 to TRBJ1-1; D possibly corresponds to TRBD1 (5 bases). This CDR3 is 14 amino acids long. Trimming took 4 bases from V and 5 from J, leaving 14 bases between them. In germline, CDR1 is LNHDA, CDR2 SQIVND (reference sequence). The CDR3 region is CASSTTGSQTEAFF. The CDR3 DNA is TGTGCCAGTAGTACTACAGGAAGTCAAACTGAAGCTTTCTTT. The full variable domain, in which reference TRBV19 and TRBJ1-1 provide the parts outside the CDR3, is DGGITQSPKYLFRKEGQNVTLSCEQNLNHDAMYWYRQDPGQGLRLIYYSQIVNDFQKGDIAEGYSVSREKKESFPLTVTSAQKNPTAFYLCASSTTGSQTEAFFGQGTRLTVV.

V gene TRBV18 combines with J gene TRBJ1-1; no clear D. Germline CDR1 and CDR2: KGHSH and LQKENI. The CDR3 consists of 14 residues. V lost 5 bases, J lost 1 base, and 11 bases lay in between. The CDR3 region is CASSVSGGNTEAFF. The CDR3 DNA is TGTGCCAGCTCAGTCAGCGGAGGGAACACTGAAGCTTTCTTT.

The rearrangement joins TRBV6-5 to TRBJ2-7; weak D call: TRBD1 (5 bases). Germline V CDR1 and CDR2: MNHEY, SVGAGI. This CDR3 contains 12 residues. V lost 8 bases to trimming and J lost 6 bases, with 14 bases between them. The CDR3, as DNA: TGTGCCAGCGGGGTGAACAGGCTCGAGCAGTACTTC. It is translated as CASGVNRLEQYF.